This record looks at one T cell receptor (beta chain) sequence and its context. Antigen unknown. Read data end 3 residues before the CDR3 end; the end is taken from the germline J gene. This record comes from a study of T cells in women clearing cervical HPV infection. Study results and caveats: TRBV6-7 relative abundance averaged roughly 0.1% in cases and less than 0.2% in controls. Combining TCR richness with V gene abundances gave roughly 0.84 AUC.

This CDR3 contains 15 residues. Between the trimmed V and J ends, which lost 4 bases and 0 bases, there was a span of 13 bases. Germline assignment: CDR1 SGDLS and CDR2 YYNGEE. The table came from immunoSEQ multiplex PCR; TCRdb's copy has only in-frame clones and leaves some out. The sample's table shows some 30,000 clones. This clonotype originated in a woman between 18 and 75 years old with a cervical HPV16 infection that either progressed to CIN3+ or cleared (not recorded which). Sample: blood buffy coat. The chain combines TRBV9 with TRBJ1-1; tentative D call: TRBD1 (5 bases). The CDR3 bases that were read are TGTGCCAGCAGCCCGGAGGGGTTCATGAACACTGAA. Protein sequence: CASSPEGFMNTE. The full CDR3 protein reads CASSPEGFMNTEAFF. Full variable domain (missing parts from reference TRBV9 and TRBJ1-1): DSGVTQTPKHLITATGQRVTLRCSPRSGDLSVYWYQQSLDQGLQFLIQYYNGEERAKGNILERFSAQQFPDLHSELNLSSLELGDSALYFCASSPEGFMNTEAFFGQGTRLTVV.